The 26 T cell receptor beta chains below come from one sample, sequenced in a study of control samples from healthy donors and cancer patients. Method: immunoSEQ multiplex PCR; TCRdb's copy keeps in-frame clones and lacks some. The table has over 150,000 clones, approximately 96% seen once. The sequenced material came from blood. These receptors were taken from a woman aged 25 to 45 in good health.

The CDR3 region has the DNA TGTGCCAGCAGCTCAACCGGGACTACCAGGGGCAATGAGCAGTTCTTC. Protein: CASSSTGTTRGNEQFF. V gene TRBV7-9 combines with J gene TRBJ2-1, with D maybe TRBD2 (7 bases). The CDR3 is 16 residues long. V gave up 4 bases and J gave up 6 bases, with 19 bases separating them. Per the germline V gene, CDR1 is SEHNR and CDR2 is FQNEAQ (reference sequence).

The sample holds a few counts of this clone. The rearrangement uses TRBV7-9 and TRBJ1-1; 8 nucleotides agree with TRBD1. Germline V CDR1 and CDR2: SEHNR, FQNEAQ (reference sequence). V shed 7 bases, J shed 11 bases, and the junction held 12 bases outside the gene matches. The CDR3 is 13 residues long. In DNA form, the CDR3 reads TGTGCCAGCACCAAGTCCCAGGGGGCTTCCGCTTTCTTT. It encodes CASTKSQGASAFF.

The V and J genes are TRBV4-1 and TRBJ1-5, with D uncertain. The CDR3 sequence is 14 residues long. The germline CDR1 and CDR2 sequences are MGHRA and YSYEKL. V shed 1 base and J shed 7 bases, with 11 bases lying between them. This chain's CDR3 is CASSQVAERQPQHF. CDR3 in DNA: TGCGCCAGCAGCCAAGTAGCGGAGAGGCAGCCCCAGCATTTT.

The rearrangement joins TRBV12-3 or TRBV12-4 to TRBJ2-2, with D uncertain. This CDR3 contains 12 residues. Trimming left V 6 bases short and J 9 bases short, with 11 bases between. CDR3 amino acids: CASRTASRELFF. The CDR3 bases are TGTGCCAGCAGGACGGCTTCCAGGGAGCTGTTTTTT.

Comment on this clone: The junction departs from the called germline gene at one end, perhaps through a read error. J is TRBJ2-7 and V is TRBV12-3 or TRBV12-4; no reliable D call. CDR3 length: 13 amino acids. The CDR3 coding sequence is TGTGCCAGCAGTGTAGCAGCGAGCTACGAGCAGTACTTC. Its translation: CASSVAASYEQYF.

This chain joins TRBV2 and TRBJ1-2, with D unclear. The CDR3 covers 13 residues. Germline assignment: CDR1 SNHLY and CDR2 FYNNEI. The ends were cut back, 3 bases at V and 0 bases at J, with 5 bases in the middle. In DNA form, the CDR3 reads TGTGCCAGCAGTGACCAAACTAACTATGGCTACACCTTC. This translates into CASSDQTNYGYTF.

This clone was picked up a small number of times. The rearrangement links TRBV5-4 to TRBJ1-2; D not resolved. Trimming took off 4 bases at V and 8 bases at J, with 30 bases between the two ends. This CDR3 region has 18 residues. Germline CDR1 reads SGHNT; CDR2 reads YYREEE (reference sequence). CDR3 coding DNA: TGTGCCAGCAGCCCACCGGGAGCCGAGGGAGGTAGATCTGGGGGCTACACCTTC. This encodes CASSPPGAEGGRSGGYTF.

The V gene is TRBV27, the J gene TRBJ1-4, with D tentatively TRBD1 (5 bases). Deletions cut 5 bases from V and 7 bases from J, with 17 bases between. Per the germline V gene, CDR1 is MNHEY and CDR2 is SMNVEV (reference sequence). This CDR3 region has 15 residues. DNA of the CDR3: TGTGCCAGCAGTACCGCAGGGAATGGAGTTGAAAAACTGTTTTTT. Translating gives CASSTAGNGVEKLFF.

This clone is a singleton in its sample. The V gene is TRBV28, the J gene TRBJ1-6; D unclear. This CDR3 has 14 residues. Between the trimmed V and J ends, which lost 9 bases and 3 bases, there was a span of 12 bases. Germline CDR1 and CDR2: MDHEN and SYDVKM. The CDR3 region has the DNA TGTGCCAGACTGAGACAAGTCTATAATTCACCCCTCCACTTT. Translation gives CARLRQVYNSPLHF.

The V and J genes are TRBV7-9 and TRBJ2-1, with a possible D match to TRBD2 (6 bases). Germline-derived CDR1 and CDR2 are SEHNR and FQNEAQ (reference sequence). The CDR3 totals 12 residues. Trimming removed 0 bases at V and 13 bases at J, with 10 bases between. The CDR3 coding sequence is TGTGCCAGCAGCTTAGCTCCCGGGAGCCAGTTCTTC. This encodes CASSLAPGSQFF.

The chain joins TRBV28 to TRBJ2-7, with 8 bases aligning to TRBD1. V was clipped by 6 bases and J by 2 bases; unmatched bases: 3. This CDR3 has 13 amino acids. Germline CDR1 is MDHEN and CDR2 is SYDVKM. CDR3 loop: CASRTGVTYEQYF. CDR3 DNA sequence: TGTGCCAGCAGGACAGGGGTAACCTACGAGCAGTACTTC.

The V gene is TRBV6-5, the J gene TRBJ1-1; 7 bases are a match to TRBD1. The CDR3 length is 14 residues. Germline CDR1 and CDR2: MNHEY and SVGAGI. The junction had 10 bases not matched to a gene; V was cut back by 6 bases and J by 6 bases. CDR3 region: CASRIDRVVAEAFF. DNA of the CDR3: TGTGCCAGCAGAATAGACAGGGTAGTGGCTGAAGCTTTCTTT.

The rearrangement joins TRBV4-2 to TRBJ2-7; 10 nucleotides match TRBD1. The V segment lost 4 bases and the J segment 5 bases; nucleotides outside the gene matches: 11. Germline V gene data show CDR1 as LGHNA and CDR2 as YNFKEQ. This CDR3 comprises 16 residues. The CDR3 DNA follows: TGTGCCAGCAGCCTCCATCCGGGACAGGGGTGGAACGAGCAGTACTTC. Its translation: CASSLHPGQGWNEQYF.

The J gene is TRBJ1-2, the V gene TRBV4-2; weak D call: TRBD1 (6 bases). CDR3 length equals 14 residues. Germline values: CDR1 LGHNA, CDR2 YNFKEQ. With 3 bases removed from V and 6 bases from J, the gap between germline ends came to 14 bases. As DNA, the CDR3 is TGTGCCAGCAGCCAGACACAGGGACCCGATGGCTACACCTTC. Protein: CASSQTQGPDGYTF.

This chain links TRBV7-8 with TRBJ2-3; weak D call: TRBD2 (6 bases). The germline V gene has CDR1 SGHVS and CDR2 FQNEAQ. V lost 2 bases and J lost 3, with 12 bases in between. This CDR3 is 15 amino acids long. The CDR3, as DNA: TGTGCCAGCAGCTTAAGGCGGGATCTAACAGATACGCAGTATTTT. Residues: CASSLRRDLTDTQYF.

This CDR3 reads CATNPRMGRTEAFF. The CDR3 region has the DNA TGTGCCACTAACCCCAGGATGGGGCGGACTGAAGCTTTCTTT. The chain has TRBV19 and TRBJ1-1, with D possibly being TRBD1 (5 bases). Trimming took 10 bases from V and 5 from J, leaving 20 bases between them. This CDR3 is 14 amino acids long. Looked up from germline, CDR1 is LNHDA and CDR2 is SQIVND (reference sequence). The entire variable domain, with the rest obtained from reference TRBV19 and TRBJ1-1, is as follows: DGGITQSPKYLFRKEGQNVTLSCEQNLNHDAMYWYRQDPGQGLRLIYYSQIVNDFQKGDIAEGYSVSREKKESFPLTVTSAQKNPTAFYLCATNPRMGRTEAFFGQGTRLTVV.

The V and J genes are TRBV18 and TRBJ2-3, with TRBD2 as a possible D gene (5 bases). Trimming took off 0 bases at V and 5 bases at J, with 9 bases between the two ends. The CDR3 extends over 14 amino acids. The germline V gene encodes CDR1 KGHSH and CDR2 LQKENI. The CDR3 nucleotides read TGTGCCAGCTCACCACCCACTAGGAGAGATACGCAGTATTTT. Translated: CASSPPTRRDTQYF. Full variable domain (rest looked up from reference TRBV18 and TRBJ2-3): NAGVMQNPRHLVRRRGQEARLRCSPMKGHSHVYWYRQLPEEGLKFMVYLQKENIIDESGMPKERFSAEFPKEGPSILRIQQVVRGDSAAYFCASSPPTRRDTQYFGPGTRLTVL.

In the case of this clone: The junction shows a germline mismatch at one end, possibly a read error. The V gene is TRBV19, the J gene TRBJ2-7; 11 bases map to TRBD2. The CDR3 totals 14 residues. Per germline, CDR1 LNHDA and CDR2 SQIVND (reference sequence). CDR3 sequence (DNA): TGTGCCAGTACTATAGCGGGAGGGACGTACGAGCAGTACTTC. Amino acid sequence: CASTIAGGTYEQYF.

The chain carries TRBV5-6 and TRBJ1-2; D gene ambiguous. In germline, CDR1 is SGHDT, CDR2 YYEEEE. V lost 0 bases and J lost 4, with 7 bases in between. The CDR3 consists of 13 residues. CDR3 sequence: CASSLAGGYGYTF. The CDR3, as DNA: TGTGCCAGCAGCTTGGCAGGCGGCTATGGCTACACCTTC. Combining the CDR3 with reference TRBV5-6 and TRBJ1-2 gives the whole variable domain DAGVTQSPTHLIKTRGQQVTLRCSPKSGHDTVSWYQQALGQGPQFIFQYYEEEERQRGNFPDRFSGHQFPNYSSELNVNALLLGDSALYLCASSLAGGYGYTFGSGTRLTVV.

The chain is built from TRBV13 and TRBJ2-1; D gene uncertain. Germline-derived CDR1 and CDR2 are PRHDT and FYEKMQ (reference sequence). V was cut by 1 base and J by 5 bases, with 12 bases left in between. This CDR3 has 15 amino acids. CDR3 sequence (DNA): TGTGCCAGCAGCTTAGAGAAGGGTTTGGACAATGAGCAGTTCTTC. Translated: CASSLEKGLDNEQFF.

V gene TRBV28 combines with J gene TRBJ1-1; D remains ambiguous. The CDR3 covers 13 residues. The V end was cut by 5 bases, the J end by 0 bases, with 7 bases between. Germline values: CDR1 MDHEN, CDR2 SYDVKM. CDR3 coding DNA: TGTGCCAGCAGTATAACAGTGAACACTGAAGCTTTCTTT. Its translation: CASSITVNTEAFF.

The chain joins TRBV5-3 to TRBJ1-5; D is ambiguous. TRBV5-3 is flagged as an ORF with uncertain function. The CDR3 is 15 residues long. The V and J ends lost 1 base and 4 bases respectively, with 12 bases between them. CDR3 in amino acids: CARSLFGRSNQPQHF. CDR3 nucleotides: TGTGCCAGAAGCTTGTTCGGCAGATCTAATCAGCCCCAGCATTTT.

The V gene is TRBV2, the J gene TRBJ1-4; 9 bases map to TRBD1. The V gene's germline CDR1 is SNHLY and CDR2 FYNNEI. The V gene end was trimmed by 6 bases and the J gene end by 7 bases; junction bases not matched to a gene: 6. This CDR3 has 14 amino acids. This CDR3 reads CASRVGQGREKLFF. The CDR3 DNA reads TGTGCCAGCAGGGTGGGACAGGGTCGTGAAAAACTGTTTTTT.

CDR3 sequence (DNA): TGCGCCAGCAGACCTCAGACAGGGATGGTCACTGAAGCTTTCTTT. Its translation is CASRPQTGMVTEAFF. V is TRBV5-1 and J is TRBJ1-1; the match to TRBD1 covers 7 bases. The junction had 11 bases not matched to a gene; V was cut back by 5 bases and J by 4 bases. Germline V gene sequence: CDR1 SGHRS, CDR2 YFSETQ. There are 15 residues in the CDR3.

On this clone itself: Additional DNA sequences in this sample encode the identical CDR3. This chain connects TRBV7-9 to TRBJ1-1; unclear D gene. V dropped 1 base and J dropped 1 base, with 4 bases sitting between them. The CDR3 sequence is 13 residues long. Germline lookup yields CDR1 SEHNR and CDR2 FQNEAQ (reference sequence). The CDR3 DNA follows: TGTGCCAGCAGCTTAGTTGGGAACACTGAAGCTTTCTTT. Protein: CASSLVGNTEAFF.

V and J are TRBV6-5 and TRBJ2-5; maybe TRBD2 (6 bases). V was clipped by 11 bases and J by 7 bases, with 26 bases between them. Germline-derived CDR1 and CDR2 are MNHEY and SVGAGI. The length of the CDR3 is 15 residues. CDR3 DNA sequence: TGTGCCTCCGAGGGTGGACTACCGCCTTTTGGGACCCAGTACTTC. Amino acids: CASEGGLPPFGTQYF.